This T cell receptor beta chain is drawn from a study of shared clonotypes between healthy human individuals. Findings and caveats of the study: Larger estimated richness was generally seen in naive subsets than in memory subsets. Represented diversity (both genetic and exposure-history) was limited by the small number of donors.

A note on this clone: Its cognate antigen is unknown.

V lost 5 bases to trimming and J lost 1 base, with 8 bases between them. In germline, CDR1 is SGHTA, CDR2 FQGTGA. The CDR3 totals 13 residues. Source study methods: Junction-only sequences without quality scores came from ImmunoSEQ, so filtering differed. The repertoire was sequenced with immunoSEQ multiplex PCR; TCRdb's copy has only in-frame clones and lacks some. V, J and clone size are taken as reported in that table, and D and trimming were inferred from the DNA itself. The table shows roughly 2 million clones, with approximately 95% occurring only once. Sequenced material: naive CD4+ T cells sorted from blood. The subset was: CD45RA+ positively selected. The receptor was isolated from a man between 18 and 29 years old in good health. The rearrangement joins TRBV7-3 to TRBJ1-1; no clear D. The CDR3, as DNA: TGTGCCAGCAGCCCGAACGCGAACACTGAAGCTTTCTTT. Protein product: CASSPNANTEAFF.